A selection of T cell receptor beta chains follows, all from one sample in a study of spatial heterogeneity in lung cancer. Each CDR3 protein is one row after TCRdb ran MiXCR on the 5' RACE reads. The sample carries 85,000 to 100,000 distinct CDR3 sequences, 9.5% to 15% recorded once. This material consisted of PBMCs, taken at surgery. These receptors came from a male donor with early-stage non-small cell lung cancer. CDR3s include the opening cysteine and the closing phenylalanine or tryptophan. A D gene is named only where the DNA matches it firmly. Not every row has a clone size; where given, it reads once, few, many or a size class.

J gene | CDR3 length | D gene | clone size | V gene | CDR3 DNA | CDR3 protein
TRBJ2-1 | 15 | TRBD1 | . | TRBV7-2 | TGTGCCAGCAGCTTAGAGACAGGGAATACAAATGAGCAGTTCTTC | CASSLETGNTNEQFF
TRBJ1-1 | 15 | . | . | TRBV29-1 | TGCAGCTGTTATGAGGGTGACAGAAGGAACACTGAAGCTTTCTTT | CSCYEGDRRNTEAFF
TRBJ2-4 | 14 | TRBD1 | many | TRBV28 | TGTGCCAGCTGTCAAAGGGACAGGGGAAACATTCAGTACTTC | CASCQRDRGNIQYF
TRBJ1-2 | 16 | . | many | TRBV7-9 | TGTGCCAGCAGCTCTCTCGAATATGGCAGTAACTATGGCTACACCTTC | CASSSLEYGSNYGYTF
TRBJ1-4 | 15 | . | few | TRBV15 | TGTGCCACCAGCAGATCACAGGGACCCAATGAAAAACTGTTTTTT | CATSRSQGPNEKLFF
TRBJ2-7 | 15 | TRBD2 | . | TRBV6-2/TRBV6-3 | TGTGCCAGCAGTTACCCCGCTAGCGGGAAGTACGAGCAGTACTTC | CASSYPASGKYEQYF
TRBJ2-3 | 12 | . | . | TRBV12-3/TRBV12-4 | TGTGCCGGCAGTTTAAAGGGGGATACGCAGTATTTT | CAGSLKGDTQYF
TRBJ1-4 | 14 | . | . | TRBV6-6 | TGTGCCAGCAGTACGGGGGGTTCCAATGAAAAACTGTTTTTT | CASSTGGSNEKLFF
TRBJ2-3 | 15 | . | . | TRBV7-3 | TGTGCCAGCAGCTTAATGAGTAGGGTGGCGGATACGCAGTATTTT | CASSLMSRVADTQYF
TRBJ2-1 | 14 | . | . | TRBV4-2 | TGTGCCAGCAGCCCACCTTTTAGCGGCAATGAGCAGTTCTTC | CASSPPFSGNEQFF
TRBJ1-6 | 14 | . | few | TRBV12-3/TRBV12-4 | TGTGCCAGCAGTTATTCTCAGAGGCGGTCACCCCTCCACTTT | CASSYSQRRSPLHF
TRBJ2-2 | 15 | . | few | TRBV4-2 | TGTGCCAGCAGCCAAGATGCGGGGCACACCGGGGAGCTGTTTTTT | CASSQDAGHTGELFF
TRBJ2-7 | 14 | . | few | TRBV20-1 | TGCAGTGCTCTTTCAAGACTAGGGCGCGACGAGCAGTACTTC | CSALSRLGRDEQYF
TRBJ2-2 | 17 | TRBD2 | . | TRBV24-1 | TGTGCCACCGGGGATCCGGGACTAGGTGAATCTGCCGGGGAGCTGTTTTTT | CATGDPGLGESAGELFF
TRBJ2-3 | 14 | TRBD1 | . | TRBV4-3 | TGCGCCAGCAGCCAATGGACAGGGGCAGATACGCAGTATTTT | CASSQWTGADTQYF
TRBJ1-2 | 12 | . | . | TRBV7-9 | TGTGCCAGCAGCCAACGAATGGATGGCTACACCTTC | CASSQRMDGYTF
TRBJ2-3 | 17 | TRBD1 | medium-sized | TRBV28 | TGTGCCAGCAGTTCGGGACAGGGAGGAGGTAGCGCAGATACGCAGTATTTT | CASSSGQGGGSADTQYF
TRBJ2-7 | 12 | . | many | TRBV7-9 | TGTGCCAGCAGCTTTATCGGCCACGAGCAGTACTTC | CASSFIGHEQYF
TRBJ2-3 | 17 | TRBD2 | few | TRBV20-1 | TGCAGTGCTAGACCTCTGACTAGCGGAACTAGCACAGATACGCAGTATTTT | CSARPLTSGTSTDTQYF
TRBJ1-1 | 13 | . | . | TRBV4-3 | TGCGCCAGCAGCCTACAGATTTCCACTGAAGCTTTCTTT | CASSLQISTEAFF
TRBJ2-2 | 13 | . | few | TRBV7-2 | TGTGCCAGCAGAGAAGCGGCCGCCGGGGAGCTGTTTTTT | CASREAAAGELFF
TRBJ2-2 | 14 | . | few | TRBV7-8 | TGTGCCAGCAGCTTAGTTGGGACGACCGGGGAGCTGTTTTTT | CASSLVGTTGELFF
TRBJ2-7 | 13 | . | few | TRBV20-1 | TGCAGTGCTAGGCGGGACCAGGGGGTCGAGCAGTACTTC | CSARRDQGVEQYF
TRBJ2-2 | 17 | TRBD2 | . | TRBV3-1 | TGTGCCAGCAGCCATTGGACTAGCGGGAGAGTTACCGGGGAGCTGTTTTTT | CASSHWTSGRVTGELFF
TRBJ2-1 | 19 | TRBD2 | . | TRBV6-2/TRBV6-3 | TGTGCCAGCAGTTACCCTCCCGGACTAGCGGGAGGGGTGGGGAATGAGCAGTTCTTC | CASSYPPGLAGGVGNEQFF
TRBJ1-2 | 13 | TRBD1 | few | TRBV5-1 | TGCGCCAGCAGCCGGGACAGGGGTTCTGGCTACACCTTC | CASSRDRGSGYTF
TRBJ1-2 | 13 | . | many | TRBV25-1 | TGTGCCAGCAGCATGGCCCCTAACTATGGCTACACCTTC | CASSMAPNYGYTF
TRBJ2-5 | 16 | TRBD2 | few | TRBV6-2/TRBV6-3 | TGTGCCAGCAGCCCACTAGCGGGAGGCTTCGGAGAGACCCAGTACTTC | CASSPLAGGFGETQYF
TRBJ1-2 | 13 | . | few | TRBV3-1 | TGTGCCAGCAGCCAAACAATTAACTATGGCTACACCTTC | CASSQTINYGYTF
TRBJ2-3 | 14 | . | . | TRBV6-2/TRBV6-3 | TGTGCCAGCAGTACCAGTGCTAGCACAGATACGCAGTATTTT | CASSTSASTDTQYF
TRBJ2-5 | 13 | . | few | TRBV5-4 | TGTGCCAGCAGTTATGTCGATGTGGAGACCCAGTACTTC | CASSYVDVETQYF
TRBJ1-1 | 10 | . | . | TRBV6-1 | TGTGCCAGCAGTGAAGAAGAGGAGTTCTTT | CASSEEEEFF
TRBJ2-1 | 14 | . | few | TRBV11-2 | TGTGCCAGCAGCTTAGATCGAGGCAGGGATGAGCAGTTCTTC | CASSLDRGRDEQFF
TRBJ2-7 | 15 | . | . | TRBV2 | TGTGCCAGCACCAAGGCTGAAACAGGAACCTACGAGCAGTACTTC | CASTKAETGTYEQYF
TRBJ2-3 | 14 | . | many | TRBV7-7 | TGTGCTAGCAGCTTAGTTGGGGGCACAGATACGCAGTATTTT | CASSLVGGTDTQYF
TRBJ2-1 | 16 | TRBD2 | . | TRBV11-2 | TGTGCCAGCAGCTTAGTCTCGAGCGGGGGGATCAATGAGCAGTTCTTC | CASSLVSSGGINEQFF
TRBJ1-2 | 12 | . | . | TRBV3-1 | TGTGCCAGCAGCCAAGAAAACTATGGCTACACCTTC | CASSQENYGYTF
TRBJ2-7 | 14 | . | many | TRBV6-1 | TGTGCCAGCAGTGCTACGACAGTATCCTACGAGCAGTACTTC | CASSATTVSYEQYF
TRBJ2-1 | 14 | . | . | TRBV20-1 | TGCAGTGCTCCTCGGCTCAGCTCCTACAATGAGCAGTTCTTC | CSAPRLSSYNEQFF
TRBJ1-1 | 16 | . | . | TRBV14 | TGTGCCAGCAGCCAAGATCTTGTAGGGGTCGGGACTGAAGCTTTCTTT | CASSQDLVGVGTEAFF
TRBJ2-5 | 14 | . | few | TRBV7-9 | TGTGCCAGCAGCCCCCGGACGTCTGGGGAGACCCAGTACTTC | CASSPRTSGETQYF
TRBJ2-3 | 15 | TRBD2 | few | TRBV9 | TGTGCCAGCAGCACGCTAGCGGGGGAGGCGGGTACGCAGTATTTT | CASSTLAGEAGTQYF
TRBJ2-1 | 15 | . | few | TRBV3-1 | TGTGCCAGCAGCCAAGATCTTACGCCCTACAATGAGCAGTTCTTC | CASSQDLTPYNEQFF
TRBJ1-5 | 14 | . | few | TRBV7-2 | TGTGCCAGCAGCTTCCAGCATAGCAATCAGCCCCAGCATTTT | CASSFQHSNQPQHF
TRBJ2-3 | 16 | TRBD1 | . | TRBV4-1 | TGCGCCAGCAGCCCGTTGACAGGGGGTTATGCAGATACGCAGTATTTT | CASSPLTGGYADTQYF
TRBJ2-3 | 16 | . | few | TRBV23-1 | TGCGCCAGCAGTCAATCGATCGACAGGAGCACAGATACGCAGTATTTT | CASSQSIDRSTDTQYF
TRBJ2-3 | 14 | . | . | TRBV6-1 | TGTGCCAGCAGTGAAAGGGGGTGGGCAGATACGCAGTATTTT | CASSERGWADTQYF
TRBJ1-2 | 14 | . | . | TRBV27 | TGTGCCAGCAGTTTAGGGGGGAGGGACTATGGCTACACCTTC | CASSLGGRDYGYTF